Shown below are 19 T cell receptor beta chains from a single sample sequenced in a study of OX40 agonist ivuxolimab in advanced cancers. The method was immunoSEQ multiplex PCR; TCRdb's version includes in-frame clones alone and lacks a portion of them. Of approximately 19,000 clones listed, 85% to 90% are singletons. This specimen was CD4+ or CD8+ T cells sorted from blood, taken in a trial of the OX40 agonist ivuxolimab. All receptors derive from an adult with an advanced solid tumor such as melanoma, head and neck, liver or kidney cancer.

This chain connects TRBV6-4 to TRBJ2-6; D possibly uses TRBD1 or TRBD2 (5 bases each). The V gene's germline CDR1 is MRHNA and CDR2 SNTAGT. The V end lost 8 bases, the J end lost 0 bases, and 14 bases lay between the germline ends. The CDR3 extends over 16 amino acids. The CDR3 bases are TGTGCCAGCGGTGGGACGGCTAGCTCTGGGGCCAACGTCCTGACTTTC. Translating it yields CASGGTASSGANVLTF.

The chain employs TRBV2 and TRBJ2-1, with a weak D call TRBD1 (6 bases). Trimming shortened V by 0 bases and J by 7 bases, and 7 bases separated the two germline ends. The length of the CDR3 is 13 residues. Germline assignment: CDR1 SNHLY and CDR2 FYNNEI. This CDR3 reads CASSEARGNEQFF. The CDR3 DNA reads as TGTGCCAGCAGTGAAGCCAGGGGAAATGAGCAGTTCTTC.

The rearrangement uses TRBV19 and TRBJ1-1; D is uncertain. Germline lookup yields CDR1 LNHDA and CDR2 SQIVND (reference sequence). This CDR3 comprises 15 residues. With 4 bases removed from V and 3 bases from J, the gap between germline ends came to 15 bases. The DNA of the CDR3 is TGTGCCAGTAGTACCCCAGTTGAAAGGGACACTGAAGCTTTCTTT. Amino acids: CASSTPVERDTEAFF.

This chain uses TRBV9 with TRBJ2-1; 13 nucleotides agree with TRBD2. Per germline, CDR1 SGDLS and CDR2 YYNGEE. The CDR3 has 20 amino acids. The junction had 9 bases not matched to a gene; V was cut back by 0 bases and J by 0 bases. CDR3: CASSVAGTSGAENSYNEQFF. The CDR3 DNA reads TGTGCCAGCAGCGTAGCTGGGACTAGCGGGGCGGAGAACTCCTACAATGAGCAGTTCTTC. Variable domain in full (rest from reference TRBV9 and TRBJ2-1): DSGVTQTPKHLITATGQRVTLRCSPRSGDLSVYWYQQSLDQGLQFLIQYYNGEERAKGNILERFSAQQFPDLHSELNLSSLELGDSALYFCASSVAGTSGAENSYNEQFFGPGTRLTVL.

The rearrangement links TRBV20-1 to TRBJ1-4; D is unresolved. V lost 1 base and J 8 bases, leaving 2 bases between the germline ends. This CDR3 has 10 residues. Germline V gene sequence: CDR1 DFQATT, CDR2 SNEGSKA (reference sequence). CDR3 sequence reads: CSARGEKLFF. For the CDR3, the DNA is TGCAGTGCTAGAGGGGAAAAACTGTTTTTT.

This chain uses TRBV7-8 with TRBJ2-5, with TRBD2 identical over 9 bases. Germline CDR1 SGHVS, CDR2 FQNEAQ. Trimming took 7 bases from V and 5 from J; bases not matched to a gene: 8. This CDR3 contains 14 residues. Here the CDR3 reads CASTFSGGDETQYF. CDR3 in DNA: TGTGCCAGCACCTTTAGCGGGGGCGACGAGACCCAGTACTTC.

V usage is TRBV18 and J usage is TRBJ2-1; 12 nucleotides match TRBD2. Germline-derived CDR1 and CDR2 are KGHSH and LQKENI. The length of the CDR3 is 15 residues. The junction had 8 bases not matched to a gene; V was cut back by 6 bases and J by 8 bases. This CDR3 is CASSQLAGGGDEQFF. Here the CDR3 DNA reads TGTGCCAGCTCGCAACTAGCGGGAGGTGGGGATGAGCAGTTCTTC.

The V gene is TRBV5-1, the J gene TRBJ1-1; 12 bases map to TRBD1. From germline, CDR1 is SGHRS and CDR2 YFSETQ. CDR3 length equals 15 residues. The ends lost 5 bases at V and 5 bases at J; junction bases unmatched: 7. The CDR3 region has the DNA TGCGCCAGCAGATCGGGACAGGGGGCGAATACTGAAGCTTTCTTT. Protein sequence: CASRSGQGANTEAFF.

The rearrangement links TRBV5-4 to TRBJ2-5; TRBD2 matches at 11 bases. This CDR3 has 20 amino acids. Germline trimming cut 0 bases from V and 3 bases from J; bases unmatched to any gene: 16. Germline-derived CDR1 and CDR2 are SGHNT and YYREEE (reference sequence). The CDR3 spells CASSLGPTSGGVAGKETQYF. The DNA for the CDR3 is TGTGCCAGCAGCTTGGGCCCCACTAGCGGGGGAGTGGCTGGGAAAGAGACCCAGTACTTC.

This sequence joins TRBV30 and TRBJ1-6, with TRBD1 as a possible D gene (6 bases). The CDR3 has 17 residues. CDR1 GTSNPN and CDR2 SVGIG come from the germline V gene (reference sequence). The V gene lost 2 bases and the J gene lost 0 bases, with 14 bases spanning the gap. The chain's CDR3 is CAWSIQRGSSYNSPLHF. CDR3 DNA: TGTGCCTGGAGTATACAGAGGGGGAGCTCCTATAATTCACCCCTCCACTTT.

This clone was seen just once. This chain connects TRBV2 to TRBJ2-7; a possible D gene is TRBD2 (6 bases). This CDR3 contains 12 residues. CDR1 is SNHLY and CDR2 is FYNNEI in the germline V gene. Trimming shortened V by 8 bases and J by 5 bases, and 13 bases separated the two germline ends. The CDR3: CASLGRGHEQYF. DNA for the CDR3: TGTGCCAGCTTAGGGCGGGGCCACGAGCAGTACTTC.

This chain uses TRBV7-9 with TRBJ1-1; 8 bases fit TRBD1. The CDR3 has 12 amino acids. The germline V gene encodes CDR1 SEHNR and CDR2 FQNEAQ (reference sequence). V was clipped by 8 bases and J by 10 bases; unmatched bases: 9. The CDR3: CASQKDGTGAFF. In DNA, the CDR3 is TGTGCCAGCCAGAAGGATGGGACAGGAGCTTTCTTT.

This chain joins TRBV10-3 and TRBJ2-5; 7 bases align to TRBD2. This CDR3 comprises 15 residues. Trimming cost V 0 bases and J 5 bases; bases outside gene matches: 6. Per the germline V gene, CDR1 is ENHRY and CDR2 is SYGVKD. CDR3 loop: CAISESSGEAETQYF. In DNA, the CDR3 is TGTGCCATCAGTGAGTCGAGCGGGGAGGCGGAGACCCAGTACTTC.

The V call is TRBV19, the J call TRBJ2-7, with 10 bases identical to TRBD1. The length of the CDR3 is 14 residues. With 7 bases clipped from V and 5 bases from J, the junction kept 8 bases outside the gene matches. The V gene's germline CDR1 is LNHDA and CDR2 SQIVND (reference sequence). The CDR3 loop reads CASKKPGQGNEQYF. Written as DNA, the CDR3 is TGTGCCAGTAAGAAACCGGGACAGGGGAACGAGCAGTACTTC.

This chain uses TRBV15 with TRBJ1-4; a weak D match, TRBD1 (6 bases). The CDR3 totals 15 residues. Trimming shortened V by 5 bases and J by 8 bases, and 18 bases separated the two germline ends. CDR1 and CDR2 from the germline V gene are LNHNV and YYDKDF (reference sequence). The chain's CDR3 is CATSVNRAGGEKLFF. CDR3 bases: TGTGCCACCAGCGTAAACAGGGCCGGTGGAGAAAAACTGTTTTTT.

The V and J genes are TRBV2 and TRBJ1-5, with D unclear. This CDR3 contains 15 residues. Looked up from germline, CDR1 is SNHLY and CDR2 is FYNNEI. With 1 base removed from V and 1 base from J, the gap between germline ends came to 8 bases. The CDR3 nucleotides read TGTGCCAGCAGTGAAGTGGTTTCGAGCAATCAGCCCCAGCATTTT. It is translated as CASSEVVSSNQPQHF.

This clone was seen just once. The chain combines TRBV29-1 with TRBJ1-2; D remains unclear. Germline V gives CDR1 SQVTM, CDR2 ANQGSEA. V lost 1 base, J lost 4 bases, and 7 bases lay in between. CDR3 length: 12 residues. The CDR3 region is CSVEARGYGYTF. As DNA, the CDR3 is TGCAGCGTTGAAGCCCGAGGCTATGGCTACACCTTC.

The chain combines TRBV7-6 with TRBJ2-1; 8 nucleotides line up with TRBD2. Per the germline V gene, CDR1 is SGHVS and CDR2 is FNYEAQ. The trim removed 7 bases at V and 10 bases at J, leaving 12 bases unmatched. The CDR3 has 14 residues. The CDR3 reads CASNVGRAFQEQFF. In DNA form, the CDR3 reads TGTGCCAGCAACGTCGGGAGGGCCTTTCAGGAGCAGTTCTTC.

The chain employs TRBV6-6 and TRBJ2-1; TRBD1 aligns across 8 bases. The trim removed 5 bases at V and 7 bases at J, leaving 7 bases unmatched. In germline, CDR1 is MNHNY, CDR2 SVGAGI (reference sequence). This CDR3 is built from 14 residues. The CDR3: CASSLRTGINEQFF. CDR3 in DNA: TGTGCCAGCAGTCTTCGGACAGGGATTAATGAGCAGTTCTTC.